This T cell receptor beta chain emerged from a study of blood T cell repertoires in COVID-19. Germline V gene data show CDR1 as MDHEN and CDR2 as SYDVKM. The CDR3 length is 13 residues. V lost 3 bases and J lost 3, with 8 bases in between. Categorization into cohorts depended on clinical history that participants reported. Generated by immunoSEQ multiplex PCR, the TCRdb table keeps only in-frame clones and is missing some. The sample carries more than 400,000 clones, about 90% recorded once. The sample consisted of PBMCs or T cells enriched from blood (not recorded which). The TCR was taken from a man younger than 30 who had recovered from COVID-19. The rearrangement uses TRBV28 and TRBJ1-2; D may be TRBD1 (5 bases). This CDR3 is CASSFGGDYGYTF. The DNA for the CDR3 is TGTGCCAGCAGTTTTGGGGGGGACTATGGCTACACCTTC.